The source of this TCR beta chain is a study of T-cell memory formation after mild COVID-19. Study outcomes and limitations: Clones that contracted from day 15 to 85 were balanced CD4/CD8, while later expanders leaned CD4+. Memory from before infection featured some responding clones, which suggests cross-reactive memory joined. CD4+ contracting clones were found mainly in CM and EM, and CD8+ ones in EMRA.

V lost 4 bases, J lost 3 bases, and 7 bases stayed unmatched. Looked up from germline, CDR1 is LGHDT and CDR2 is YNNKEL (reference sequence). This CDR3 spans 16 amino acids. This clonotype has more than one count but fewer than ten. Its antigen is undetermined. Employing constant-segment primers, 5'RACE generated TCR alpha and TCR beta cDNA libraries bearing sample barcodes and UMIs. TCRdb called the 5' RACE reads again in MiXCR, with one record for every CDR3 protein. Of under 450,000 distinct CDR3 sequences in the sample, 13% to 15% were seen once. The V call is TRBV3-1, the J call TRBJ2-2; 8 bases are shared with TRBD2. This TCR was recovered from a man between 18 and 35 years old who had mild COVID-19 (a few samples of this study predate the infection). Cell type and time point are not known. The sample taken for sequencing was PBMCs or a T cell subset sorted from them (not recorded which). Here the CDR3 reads CASSRDRGGDTGELFF. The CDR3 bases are TGTGCCAGCAGCCGCGACCGGGGGGGGGACACCGGGGAGCTGTTTTTT.